What follows describes a single T cell receptor (beta chain). TCRdb ran MiXCR on the RT-PCR reads and lists one entry per CDR3 protein. The table lists approximately 720,000 distinct CDR3 sequences, 13% to 15% of them singletons. The CDR3 length is 15 residues. Germline CDR1 is SGHAT and CDR2 is FQNNGV. Trimming stripped 0 bases from V and 6 bases from J, with 15 bases between. Sequenced input: memory CD4+ T cells from blood. The source is a female donor in good health, serving as a healthy control. The chain joins TRBV11-2 to TRBJ2-7; D is unclear. The CDR3 loop reads CASSLDSRAGGEQYF. Here the CDR3 DNA reads TGTGCCAGCAGCTTAGATTCTCGGGCAGGCGGCGAGCAGTACTTC.